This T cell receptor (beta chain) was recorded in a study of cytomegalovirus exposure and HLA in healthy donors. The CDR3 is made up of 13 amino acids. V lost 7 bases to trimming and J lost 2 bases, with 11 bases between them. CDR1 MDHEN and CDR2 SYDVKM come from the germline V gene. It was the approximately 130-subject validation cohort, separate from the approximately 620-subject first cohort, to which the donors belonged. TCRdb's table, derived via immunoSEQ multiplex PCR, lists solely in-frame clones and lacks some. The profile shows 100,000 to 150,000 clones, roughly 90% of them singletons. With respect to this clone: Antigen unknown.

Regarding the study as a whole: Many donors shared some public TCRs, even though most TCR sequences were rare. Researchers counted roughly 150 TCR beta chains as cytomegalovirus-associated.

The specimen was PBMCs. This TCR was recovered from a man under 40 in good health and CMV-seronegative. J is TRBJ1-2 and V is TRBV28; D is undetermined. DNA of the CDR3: TGTGCCAGCACCCAACAGAGAAACTATGGCTACACCTTC. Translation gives CASTQQRNYGYTF.